These 19 T cell receptor beta chains came from one sample sequenced in a study of cytomegalovirus exposure and HLA in healthy donors (TCRdb year 2017). To prepare the library, the immunoSEQ multiplex PCR assay was applied. The multiplex PCR relied on a mix of 60 forward primers for TCR Vbeta segments and 13 reverse primers for TCR Jbeta segments. Sourced from immuneACCESS, this table was stored by TCRdb with only in-frame sequences that have V and J called. A share of the clones is absent; for the studies checked, an unresolved V gene accounts for under half, and the remainder has no known explanation. Present in this sample are roughly 79,000 clones, about 74% of which were seen just once. The ten most abundant clones make up 6.2% of the sample. Material: PBMCs. The receptors here all came from a woman in her 50s in good health and CMV-seropositive.

The chain employs TRBV19 and TRBJ1-1, with D unresolved. The CDR3 runs 13 residues. Germline-derived CDR1 and CDR2 are LNHDA and SQIVND (reference sequence). The V and J ends lost 4 bases and 2 bases respectively, with 8 bases between them. The CDR3 DNA follows: TGTGCCAGTAGTACCCAGATAAACACTGAAGCTTTCTTT. Translating gives CASSTQINTEAFF.

The chain links TRBV5-1 to TRBJ2-2; 11 bases agree with TRBD2. The V gene end was trimmed by 3 bases and the J gene end by 1 base; junction bases not matched to a gene: 5. The CDR3 sequence is 17 residues long. Germline CDR1 reads SGHRS; CDR2 reads YFSETQ. CDR3 nucleotides: TGCGCCAGCAGCTGGGGGACTAGCGGAGGGAACACCGGGGAGCTGTTTTTT. Its protein product is CASSWGTSGGNTGELFF. Full variable domain (remainder filled in from reference TRBV5-1 and TRBJ2-2): KAGVTQTPRYLIKTRGQQVTLSCSPISGHRSVSWYQQTPGQGLQFLFEYFSETQRNKGNFPGRFSGRQFSNSRSEMNVSTLELGDSALYLCASSWGTSGGNTGELFFGEGSRLTVL.

This clone was counted between two and nine times. The CDR3, as DNA: TGTGCCAGCAGTACCCGACAGGGGCAAGGAGATACGCAGTATTTT. Protein sequence: CASSTRQGQGDTQYF. The chain couples TRBV28 to TRBJ2-3; 8 bases are a match to TRBD1. The trim removed 5 bases at V and 5 bases at J, leaving 9 bases unmatched. Germline lookup yields CDR1 MDHEN and CDR2 SYDVKM. The CDR3 extends over 15 amino acids. Variable domain in full (rest from reference TRBV28 and TRBJ2-3): DVKVTQSSRYLVKRTGEKVFLECVQDMDHENMFWYRQDPGLGLRLIYFSYDVKMKEKGDIPEGYSVSREKKERFSLILESASTNQTSMYLCASSTRQGQGDTQYFGPGTRLTVL.

The genes are TRBV12-1 and TRBJ2-7; TRBD2 was called by the table and not checked on the DNA. TRBV12-1 is tagged as a pseudogene. The CDR3 extends over 19 amino acids. The CDR3 region has the DNA TGTGCCAGCAGCTTTCACGGGCTAGCGGGAGGGGATTCTATCTACGAGCAGTACTTC. As protein: CASSFHGLAGGDSIYEQYF.

The rearrangement uses TRBV5-1 and TRBJ1-5, with D maybe TRBD1 (5 bases). Germline CDR1 is SGHRS and CDR2 is YFSETQ. Trimming removed 4 bases at V and 4 bases at J, with 12 bases between. The CDR3 is 14 amino acids. Here the CDR3 reads CASSPGGGNQPQHF. The CDR3 DNA sequence: TGCGCCAGCAGCCCCGGGGGGGGGAATCAGCCCCAGCATTTT.

The rearrangement joins TRBV5-1 to TRBJ1-5, with D maybe TRBD1 (5 bases). V was trimmed by 5 bases and J by 6 bases, leaving 18 bases between them. Per germline, CDR1 SGHRS and CDR2 YFSETQ. This CDR3 has 15 amino acids. CDR3 sequence reads: CASRLGPWVSQPQHF. The CDR3 bases are TGCGCCAGCAGACTGGGGCCGTGGGTTAGTCAGCCCCAGCATTTT.

J is TRBJ2-1 and V is TRBV11-3; TRBD1 matches at 7 bases. Germline V CDR1 and CDR2: SGHNT, YENEEA. Germline trimming cut 5 bases from V and 4 bases from J; bases unmatched to any gene: 8. CDR3 size: 15 residues. CDR3 coding DNA: TGTGCCAGCAGCCGGAGGACAGGCCCTTACAATGAGCAGTTCTTC. This codes for CASSRRTGPYNEQFF. The full variable domain, with the rest looked up from reference TRBV11-3 and TRBJ2-1, is EAGVVQSPRYKIIEKKQPVAFWCNPISGHNTLYWYLQNLGQGPELLIRYENEEAVDDSQLPKDRFSAERLKGVDSTLKIQPAELGDSAVYLCASSRRTGPYNEQFFGPGTRLTVL.

This clone was counted only a few times. This chain uses TRBV6-5 with TRBJ1-1; 8 bases are shared with TRBD1. Germline V CDR1 and CDR2: MNHEY, SVGAGI. This CDR3 contains 15 residues. Unmatched junction bases numbered 5, after V lost 4 bases and J lost 1 base. The CDR3 here is CASSWVGQGNTEAFF. The CDR3 region has the DNA TGTGCCAGCAGTTGGGTAGGACAGGGGAACACTGAAGCTTTCTTT.

The rearrangement joins TRBV28 to TRBJ1-1, with 9 nucleotides matching TRBD1. V was clipped by 5 bases and J by 1 base; unmatched bases: 2. The CDR3 totals 14 residues. From germline, CDR1 is MDHEN and CDR2 SYDVKM. The CDR3, as DNA: TGTGCCAGCAGTCTGGGACAGGGGAACACTGAAGCTTTCTTT. This translates into CASSLGQGNTEAFF. Looking up the rest from reference TRBV28 and TRBJ1-1 gives the full variable domain: DVKVTQSSRYLVKRTGEKVFLECVQDMDHENMFWYRQDPGLGLRLIYFSYDVKMKEKGDIPEGYSVSREKKERFSLILESASTNQTSMYLCASSLGQGNTEAFFGQGTRLTVV.

This chain uses TRBV28 with TRBJ1-2; D gene ambiguous. CDR1 is MDHEN, CDR2 SYDVKM, per germline. The CDR3 has 14 residues. Trimming stripped 3 bases from V and 7 bases from J, with 15 bases between. The CDR3 spells CASSFGGIVGGYTF. In nucleotides, the CDR3 is TGTGCCAGCAGTTTCGGAGGGATCGTCGGTGGCTACACCTTC.

This CDR3 is CASSQVNLVSVDEQYF. The CDR3 DNA sequence: TGCGCCAGCAGCCAAGTAAACCTAGTGTCAGTTGACGAGCAGTACTTC. The chain carries TRBV4-1 and TRBJ2-7; D is unresolved. Germline V gene data show CDR1 as MGHRA and CDR2 as YSYEKL. Trimming left V 1 base short and J 5 bases short, with 18 bases between. The CDR3 spans 16 residues.

The chain carries TRBV29-1 and TRBJ2-3; 13 nucleotides line up with TRBD2. Germline V gene sequence: CDR1 SQVTM, CDR2 ANQGSEA. Trimming took 4 bases from V and 2 from J; bases not matched to a gene: 12. The CDR3 runs to 18 residues. CDR3 in amino acids: CSVGGLAGARVTTDTQYF. CDR3 in DNA: TGCAGCGTTGGAGGACTAGCGGGAGCGAGGGTTACCACAGATACGCAGTATTTT.

The V and J genes are TRBV9 and TRBJ1-1; D not certain. V was shortened by 4 bases and J by 1 base, with 14 bases between the two germline ends. This CDR3 has 15 residues. The V gene's germline CDR1 is SGDLS and CDR2 YYNGEE. This CDR3 reads CASSRARQANTEAFF. The CDR3 bases are TGTGCCAGCAGCCGAGCCAGACAAGCGAACACTGAAGCTTTCTTT.

The chain combines TRBV2 with TRBJ1-4; D gene uncertain. This CDR3 is 15 amino acids long. Trimming cost V 7 bases and J 2 bases, with 14 bases left between them. CDR1 is SNHLY and CDR2 is FYNNEI in the germline V gene. CDR3 nucleotides: TGTGCCAGCAAACCAACCCCGGGGACTAATGAAAAACTGTTTTTT. Residues: CASKPTPGTNEKLFF. Drawing the rest from reference TRBV2 and TRBJ1-4, the complete variable domain is EPEVTQTPSHQVTQMGQEVILRCVPISNHLYFYWYRQILGQKVEFLVSFYNNEISEKSEIFDDQFSVERPDGSNFTLKIRSTKLEDSAMYFCASKPTPGTNEKLFFGSGTQLSVL.

J is TRBJ1-1 and V is TRBV2; D call uncertain. This CDR3 has 12 residues. Looked up from germline, CDR1 is SNHLY and CDR2 is FYNNEI. Trimming took 6 bases from V and 6 from J, leaving 11 bases between them. The CDR3 loop reads CASSRVGPEAFF. As DNA, the CDR3 is TGTGCCAGCAGCCGGGTTGGCCCTGAAGCTTTCTTT.

By share, this clone counts as medium-sized. V gene TRBV6-1 combines with J gene TRBJ2-7; 8 nucleotides agree with TRBD2. The CDR3 extends over 16 amino acids. The junction had 13 bases not matched to a gene; V was cut back by 3 bases and J by 6 bases. Germline V CDR1 and CDR2: MNHNS, SASEGT. CDR3 sequence (DNA): TGTGCCAGCAGTGAGACGATCGGACTAGCTTCGGCCGAGCAGTACTTC. Translating it yields CASSETIGLASAEQYF.

The chain combines TRBV6-5 with TRBJ2-4; the match to TRBD1 covers 7 bases. The CDR3 runs 14 residues. Germline V gene data show CDR1 as MNHEY and CDR2 as SVGAGI. The V gene end was trimmed by 6 bases and the J gene end by 3 bases; junction bases not matched to a gene: 5. The CDR3 reads CASSPRDSKNIQYF. For the CDR3, the DNA is TGTGCCAGCAGCCCACGGGACAGCAAAAACATTCAGTACTTC.

The chain joins TRBV21-1 to TRBJ2-2; the D segment call TRBD2 is taken from the table without a DNA check. TRBV21-1 is marked as a pseudogene. The CDR3 has 12 amino acids. CDR3 nucleotides: TGTGCCAGCAGCACCCGGGCCGGGGAGCTGTTTTTT. The encoded protein is CASSTRAGELFF.

The chain is built from TRBV6-6 and TRBJ2-5, with D possibly being TRBD1 (6 bases). The CDR3 is 13 residues long. From germline, CDR1 is MNHNY and CDR2 SVGAGI (reference sequence). The V and J ends lost 2 bases and 5 bases respectively, with 9 bases between them. CDR3: CASSYAGEETQYF. The CDR3 region has the DNA TGTGCCAGCAGTTACGCAGGGGAGGAGACCCAGTACTTC.